The present T cell receptor (beta chain) was sequenced within a study of blood T cell repertoires in COVID-19. Looking at the study overall: Donors in the United States, Italy and Spain gave samples during acute or convalescent COVID-19. From T cells, B-cell-depleted T cells, or PBMCs came the material, which was cDNA or gDNA.

As originally analysed: It was from reference gene primer amplification that nucleated cell counts were estimated. This table comes from immunoSEQ multiplex PCR, and its TCRdb copy is limited to in-frame clones, with some not included. That table is the source of V, J and clone size, and D and trimming were worked out from the DNA. The profile covers about 170,000 clones, with around 81% appearing a single time and approximately 10% taken by the ten largest. This CDR3 is built from 13 residues. CDR1 and CDR2 from the germline V gene are SNHLY and FYNNEI. The V gene lost 8 bases and the J gene lost 1 base, with 11 bases spanning the gap.

Sequencing was carried out using peripheral blood. The chain has TRBV2 and TRBJ1-1; D gene uncertain. The receptor was isolated from a man in his sixties or seventies with active or convalescent COVID-19. CDR3 in DNA: TGTGCCAGCGGAACGGGTACGAACACTGAAGCTTTCTTT. It specifies CASGTGTNTEAFF.